This TCR beta chain was obtained from a study of blood T cell repertoires in COVID-19. Study-wide background: Sites across the United States, Italy and Spain contributed samples from acute and convalescent COVID-19. PBMCs, B-cell-depleted T cells, or T cells provided the cDNA or gDNA that made up the material.

This clone was observed a single time. Germline CDR1 and CDR2: KGHDR and SFDVKD. CDR3 size: 15 residues. Unmatched junction bases numbered 4, after V lost 4 bases and J lost 2 bases. Per the study methods: Estimated nucleated cell counts came from reference gene primer amplification. Repertoires were generated with immunoSEQ multiplex PCR, while TCRdb's copy carries only in-frame clones and drops some. From that table come the V and J calls and clone size; the DNA was used to work out D and trimming. The sample lists fewer than 150,000 clones; about four fifths were seen once. This TCR came from a woman in her forties or fifties with acute or convalescent COVID-19. This chain uses TRBV24-1 with TRBJ2-3; TRBD2 matches at 8 bases. Sequencing input: peripheral blood. In nucleotides, the CDR3 is TGTGCCACCAGTGACTCGGGGGGGCTCACAGATACGCAGTATTTT. Encoded protein: CATSDSGGLTDTQYF.